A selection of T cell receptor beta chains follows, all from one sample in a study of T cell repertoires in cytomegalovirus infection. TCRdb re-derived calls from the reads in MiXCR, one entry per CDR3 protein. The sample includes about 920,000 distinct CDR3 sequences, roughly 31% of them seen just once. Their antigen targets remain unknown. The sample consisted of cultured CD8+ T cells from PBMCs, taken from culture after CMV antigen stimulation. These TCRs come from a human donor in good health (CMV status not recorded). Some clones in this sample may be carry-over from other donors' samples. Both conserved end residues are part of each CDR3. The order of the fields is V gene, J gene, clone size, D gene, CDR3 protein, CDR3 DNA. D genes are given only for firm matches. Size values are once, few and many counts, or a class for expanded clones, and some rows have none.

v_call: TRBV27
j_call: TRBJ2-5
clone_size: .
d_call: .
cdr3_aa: CASSFLQPGGQETQYF
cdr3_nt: TGTGCCAGCAGTTTTCTCCAACCTGGAGGCCAAGAGACCCAGTACTTC

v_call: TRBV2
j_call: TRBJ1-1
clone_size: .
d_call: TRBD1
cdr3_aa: CAVTGARAEAFF
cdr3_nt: TGTGCCGTTACAGGGGCCCGAGCTGAAGCTTTCTTT

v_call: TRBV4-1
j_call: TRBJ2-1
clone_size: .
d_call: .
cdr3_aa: CASSQVSPYNEQFF
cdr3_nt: TGCGCCAGCAGCCAGGTCAGTCCCTACAATGAGCAGTTCTTC

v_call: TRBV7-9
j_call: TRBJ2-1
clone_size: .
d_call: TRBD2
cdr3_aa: CASSSIAGGYNEQFF
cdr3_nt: TGTGCCAGCAGCTCCATAGCGGGGGGGTACAATGAGCAGTTCTTC

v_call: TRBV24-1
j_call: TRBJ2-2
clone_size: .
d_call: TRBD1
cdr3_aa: CATSDWGRGTGELFF
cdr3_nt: TGTGCCACCAGTGATTGGGGCAGGGGGACCGGGGAGCTGTTTTTT

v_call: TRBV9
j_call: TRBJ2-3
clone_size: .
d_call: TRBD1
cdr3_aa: CASSALRDRGFGDTQYF
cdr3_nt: TGTGCCAGCAGCGCCCTCCGGGACAGGGGATTTGGGGATACGCAGTATTTT

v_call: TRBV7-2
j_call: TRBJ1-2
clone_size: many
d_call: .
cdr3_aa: CASSLAGADGYTF
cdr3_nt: TGTGCCAGCAGCTTAGCGGGGGCCGATGGCTACACCTTC

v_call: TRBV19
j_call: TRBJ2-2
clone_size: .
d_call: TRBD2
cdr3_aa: CAGGASGDGTGELFF
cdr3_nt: TGTGCCGGCGGGGCTAGCGGGGATGGGACCGGGGAGCTGTTTTTT

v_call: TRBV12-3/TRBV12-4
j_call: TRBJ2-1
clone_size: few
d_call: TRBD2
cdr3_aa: CASSLTSGAARGF
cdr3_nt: TGTGCCAGCAGTTTGACTAGCGGGGCGGCTAGGGGCTTC

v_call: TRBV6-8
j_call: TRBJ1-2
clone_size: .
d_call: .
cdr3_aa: CASSSPGTHTF
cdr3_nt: TGTGCCAGCAGTTCCCCAGGGACCCACACCTTC

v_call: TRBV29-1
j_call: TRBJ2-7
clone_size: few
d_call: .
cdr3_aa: CSALLGDGIIDEQYF
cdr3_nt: TGCAGCGCGCTACTCGGGGACGGGATTATCGACGAGCAGTACTTC

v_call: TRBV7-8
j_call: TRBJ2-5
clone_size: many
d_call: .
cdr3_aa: CASSFIGGTPQETQYF
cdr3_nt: TGTGCCAGCAGCTTTATAGGGGGGACTCCACAGGAGACCCAGTACTTC

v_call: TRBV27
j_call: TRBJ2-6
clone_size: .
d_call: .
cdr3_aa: CASAKGQSFGANVLTF
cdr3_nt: TGTGCCAGCGCCAAGGGGCAGTCATTTGGGGCCAACGTCCTGACTTTC

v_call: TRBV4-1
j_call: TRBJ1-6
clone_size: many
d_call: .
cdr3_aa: CASSQEPGTYNSPLHF
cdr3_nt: TGCGCCAGCAGCCAAGAGCCGGGGACCTATAATTCACCCCTCCACTTT

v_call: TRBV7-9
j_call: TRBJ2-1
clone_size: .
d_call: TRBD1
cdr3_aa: CASGWTGISNEQFF
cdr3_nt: TGTGCCAGCGGATGGACAGGGATTAGTAATGAGCAGTTCTTC

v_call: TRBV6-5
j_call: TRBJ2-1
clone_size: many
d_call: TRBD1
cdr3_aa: CASSRRQGTTDEQFF
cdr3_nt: TGTGCCAGCAGTAGGAGACAGGGTACTACGGATGAGCAGTTCTTC

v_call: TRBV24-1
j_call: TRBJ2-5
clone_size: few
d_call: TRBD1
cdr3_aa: CATSDNRGMQETQYF
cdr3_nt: TGTGCCACCAGTGACAACAGGGGGATGCAAGAGACCCAGTACTTC